One sample yielded the 16 T cell receptor beta chains listed below, sequenced in a study of T-cell memory formation after mild COVID-19. TCRdb ran MiXCR on the 5' RACE reads and lists one entry per CDR3 protein. The table includes roughly 190,000 distinct CDR3 sequences, roughly 30% detected once. Sequencing input: PBMCs or a T cell subset sorted from them (not recorded which). These receptor sequences come from an adult woman who had mild COVID-19 (a few samples of this study predate the infection). Cell type and time point are not known.

This chain joins TRBV7-9 and TRBJ2-3; perhaps TRBD2 as D (6 bases). Trimming left V 5 bases short and J 1 base short, with 16 bases between. CDR3 length: 16 amino acids. The germline CDR1 and CDR2 sequences are SEHNR and FQNEAQ (reference sequence). The chain's CDR3 is CASSLPLGGGTDTQYF. The CDR3 nucleotides are TGTGCCAGCAGCCTCCCTTTGGGAGGAGGCACAGATACGCAGTATTTT.

The chain uses TRBV24-1 and TRBJ1-1; D possibly corresponds to TRBD1 (6 bases). The CDR3 has 15 residues. The V end was cut by 9 bases, the J end by 7 bases, with 23 bases between. Germline lookup yields CDR1 KGHDR and CDR2 SFDVKD. CDR3 coding DNA: TGTGCCACCGCAGATCCGGGACATTCTTTTGATGAAGCTTTCTTT. Translating it yields CATADPGHSFDEAFF.

This clonotype was counted between two and nine times. The chain links TRBV4-2 to TRBJ1-4; TRBD1 is a possible D gene (6 bases). Per germline, CDR1 LGHNA and CDR2 YNFKEQ. V shed 3 bases and J shed 7 bases, with 15 bases lying between them. The CDR3 runs 15 residues. The CDR3 bases are TGTGCCAGCAGCCAGGAACAGGGTCGGCCTGAAAAACTGTTTTTT. Translation: CASSQEQGRPEKLFF.

This chain links TRBV20-1 with TRBJ2-7; D is possibly TRBD1 or TRBD2 (5 bases each). V lost 3 bases to trimming and J lost 3 bases, with 6 bases between them. CDR1 is DFQATT and CDR2 is SNEGSKA in the germline V gene (reference sequence). This CDR3 spans 11 amino acids. The CDR3 nucleotides read TGCAGTGCTAGTGGGGGCTACGAGCAGTACTTC. Protein sequence: CSASGGYEQYF.

This clonotype was recorded only once. The J gene is TRBJ2-1, the V gene TRBV12-3 or TRBV12-4; D gene uncertain. Deletions cut 8 bases from V and 5 bases from J, with 19 bases between. The CDR3 is 15 residues long. This chain's CDR3 is CASLTVGSRNNEQFF. CDR3 in DNA: TGTGCCAGCCTTACGGTAGGCAGTAGAAACAATGAGCAGTTCTTC.

This clonotype was observed a handful of times. V is TRBV11-3 and J is TRBJ2-1; 9 nucleotides agree with TRBD2. From germline, CDR1 is SGHNT and CDR2 YENEEA. V trimming: 3 bases; J trimming: 9 bases; junction bases outside the gene matches: 9. The CDR3 is 15 residues long. The CDR3 DNA is TGTGCCAGCAGCTTCGGGGGCGGGAGGGCCGGTGAGCAGTTCTTC. This translates into CASSFGGGRAGEQFF.

This clonotype was seen more than once but under ten times. V and J are TRBV24-1 and TRBJ2-5, with D perhaps TRBD1 or TRBD2 (5 bases each). Trimming cost V 4 bases and J 1 base, with 21 bases left between them. The CDR3 extends over 18 amino acids. The germline CDR1 and CDR2 sequences are KGHDR and SFDVKD. The CDR3 protein is CATSDRSNAQGPQETQYF. The CDR3 nucleotides are TGTGCCACCAGTGACCGCTCTAATGCCCAGGGACCCCAAGAGACCCAGTACTTC.

This chain connects TRBV7-2 to TRBJ1-5; weak D call: TRBD1 (6 bases). CDR1 is SGHTA, CDR2 FQGNSA, per germline. The CDR3 consists of 16 residues. V gave up 5 bases and J gave up 6 bases, with 20 bases separating them. CDR3 region: CASSLGLGGATQPQHF. CDR3 nucleotides: TGTGCCAGCAGCCTTGGTTTGGGGGGGGCAACTCAGCCCCAGCATTTT. The variable domain in full, completed from reference TRBV7-2 and TRBJ1-5, reads GAGVSQSPSNKVTEKGKDVELRCDPISGHTALYWYRQSLGQGLEFLIYFQGNSAPDKSGLPSDRFSAERTGGSVSTLTIQRTQQEDSAVYLCASSLGLGGATQPQHFGDGTRLSIL.

This clonotype turned up a few times. The rearrangement joins TRBV10-3 to TRBJ2-3; 11 bases fit TRBD2. This CDR3 comprises 16 residues. Germline V CDR1 and CDR2: ENHRY, SYGVKD. The V gene end was trimmed by 5 bases and the J gene end by 2 bases; junction bases not matched to a gene: 6. CDR3 nucleotide sequence: TGTGCCATCAGTTTGGGACTAGCGGTAACCACAGATACGCAGTATTTT. Protein: CAISLGLAVTTDTQYF.

The chain joins TRBV6-2 or TRBV6-3 to TRBJ2-5, with no clear D. Germline loops: CDR1 MNHEY, CDR2 SVGEGT. The CDR3 sequence is 13 residues long. With 7 bases removed from V and 1 base from J, the gap between germline ends came to 10 bases. For the CDR3, the DNA is TGTGCCAGCAACCCCGGCTCCCAAGAGACCCAGTACTTC. It specifies CASNPGSQETQYF.

The table lists this clonotype with a few counts. V and J are TRBV9 and TRBJ2-3, with TRBD1 matching over 8 bases. This CDR3 region has 15 residues. Looked up from germline, CDR1 is SGDLS and CDR2 is YYNGEE. V was pared by 3 bases and J by 0 bases, with 3 bases of the junction left unmatched. DNA of the CDR3: TGTGCCAGCAGCGACAGGGGGGCGAGCACAGATACGCAGTATTTT. Translated, it gives CASSDRGASTDTQYF.

CDR3 DNA sequence: TGTGCCAGCAGCTTAGGGACAGGGATCTCCTACGAGCAGTACTTC. Translated, it gives CASSLGTGISYEQYF. V gene TRBV7-9 combines with J gene TRBJ2-7; 8 nucleotides agree with TRBD1. The CDR3 sequence is 15 residues long. Per germline, CDR1 SEHNR and CDR2 FQNEAQ (reference sequence). Losses at the gene ends were 1 base for V and 0 bases for J; bases not matched to a gene: 2.

The chain couples TRBV18 to TRBJ2-3; 12 bases are shared with TRBD2. The CDR3 runs to 18 residues. Looked up from germline, CDR1 is KGHSH and CDR2 is LQKENI. V dropped 3 bases and J dropped 1; count of bases not matched to a gene: 8. CDR3 coding DNA: TGTGCCAGCTCACCGCGAGGACTAGCGGGGTGGGGCACAGATACGCAGTATTTT. Amino acid sequence: CASSPRGLAGWGTDTQYF.

This clonotype was counted between two and nine times. V usage is TRBV7-9 and J usage is TRBJ2-3; TRBD2 agrees at 7 bases. There are 17 residues in the CDR3. Germline V CDR1 and CDR2: SEHNR, FQNEAQ (reference sequence). Trimming took 1 base from V and 4 from J; bases not matched to a gene: 11. CDR3 DNA sequence: TGTGCCAGCAGCTTAGGCCGTAGCGGGCCTACCCCAGATACGCAGTATTTT. Its translation is CASSLGRSGPTPDTQYF.

This clonotype has more than one count but fewer than ten. V gene TRBV20-1 combines with J gene TRBJ2-3; 10 bases are shared with TRBD2. With 5 bases clipped from V and 3 bases from J, the junction kept 8 bases outside the gene matches. The CDR3 is 15 residues long. Per the germline V gene, CDR1 is DFQATT and CDR2 is SNEGSKA (reference sequence). The CDR3 region is CSAGTSGVRTDTQYF. CDR3 DNA sequence: TGCAGTGCTGGAACTAGCGGGGTGCGGACAGATACGCAGTATTTT.

The V call is TRBV5-1, the J call TRBJ2-5, with D unclear. V was cut by 4 bases and J by 1 base, with 14 bases left in between. The CDR3 has 15 residues. CDR1 is SGHRS, CDR2 YFSETQ, per germline. The CDR3 DNA reads TGCGCCAGCAGCCCCCTGGGCTCCGTCCAAGAGACCCAGTACTTC. It yields the protein CASSPLGSVQETQYF.